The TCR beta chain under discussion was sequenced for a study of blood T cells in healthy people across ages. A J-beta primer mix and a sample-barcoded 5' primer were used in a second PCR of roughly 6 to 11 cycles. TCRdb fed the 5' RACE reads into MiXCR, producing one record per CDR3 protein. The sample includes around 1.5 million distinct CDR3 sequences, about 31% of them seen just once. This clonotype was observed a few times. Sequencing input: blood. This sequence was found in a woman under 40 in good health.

CDR3 sequence reads: CASSLEVDLSYEQYF. The CDR3 region has the DNA TGTGCCAGCAGTTTAGAGGTGGATCTCTCCTACGAGCAGTACTTC. The chain joins TRBV12-3 or TRBV12-4 to TRBJ2-7; D unclear. The V and J ends lost 1 base and 0 bases respectively, with 10 bases between them. The CDR3 consists of 15 residues.